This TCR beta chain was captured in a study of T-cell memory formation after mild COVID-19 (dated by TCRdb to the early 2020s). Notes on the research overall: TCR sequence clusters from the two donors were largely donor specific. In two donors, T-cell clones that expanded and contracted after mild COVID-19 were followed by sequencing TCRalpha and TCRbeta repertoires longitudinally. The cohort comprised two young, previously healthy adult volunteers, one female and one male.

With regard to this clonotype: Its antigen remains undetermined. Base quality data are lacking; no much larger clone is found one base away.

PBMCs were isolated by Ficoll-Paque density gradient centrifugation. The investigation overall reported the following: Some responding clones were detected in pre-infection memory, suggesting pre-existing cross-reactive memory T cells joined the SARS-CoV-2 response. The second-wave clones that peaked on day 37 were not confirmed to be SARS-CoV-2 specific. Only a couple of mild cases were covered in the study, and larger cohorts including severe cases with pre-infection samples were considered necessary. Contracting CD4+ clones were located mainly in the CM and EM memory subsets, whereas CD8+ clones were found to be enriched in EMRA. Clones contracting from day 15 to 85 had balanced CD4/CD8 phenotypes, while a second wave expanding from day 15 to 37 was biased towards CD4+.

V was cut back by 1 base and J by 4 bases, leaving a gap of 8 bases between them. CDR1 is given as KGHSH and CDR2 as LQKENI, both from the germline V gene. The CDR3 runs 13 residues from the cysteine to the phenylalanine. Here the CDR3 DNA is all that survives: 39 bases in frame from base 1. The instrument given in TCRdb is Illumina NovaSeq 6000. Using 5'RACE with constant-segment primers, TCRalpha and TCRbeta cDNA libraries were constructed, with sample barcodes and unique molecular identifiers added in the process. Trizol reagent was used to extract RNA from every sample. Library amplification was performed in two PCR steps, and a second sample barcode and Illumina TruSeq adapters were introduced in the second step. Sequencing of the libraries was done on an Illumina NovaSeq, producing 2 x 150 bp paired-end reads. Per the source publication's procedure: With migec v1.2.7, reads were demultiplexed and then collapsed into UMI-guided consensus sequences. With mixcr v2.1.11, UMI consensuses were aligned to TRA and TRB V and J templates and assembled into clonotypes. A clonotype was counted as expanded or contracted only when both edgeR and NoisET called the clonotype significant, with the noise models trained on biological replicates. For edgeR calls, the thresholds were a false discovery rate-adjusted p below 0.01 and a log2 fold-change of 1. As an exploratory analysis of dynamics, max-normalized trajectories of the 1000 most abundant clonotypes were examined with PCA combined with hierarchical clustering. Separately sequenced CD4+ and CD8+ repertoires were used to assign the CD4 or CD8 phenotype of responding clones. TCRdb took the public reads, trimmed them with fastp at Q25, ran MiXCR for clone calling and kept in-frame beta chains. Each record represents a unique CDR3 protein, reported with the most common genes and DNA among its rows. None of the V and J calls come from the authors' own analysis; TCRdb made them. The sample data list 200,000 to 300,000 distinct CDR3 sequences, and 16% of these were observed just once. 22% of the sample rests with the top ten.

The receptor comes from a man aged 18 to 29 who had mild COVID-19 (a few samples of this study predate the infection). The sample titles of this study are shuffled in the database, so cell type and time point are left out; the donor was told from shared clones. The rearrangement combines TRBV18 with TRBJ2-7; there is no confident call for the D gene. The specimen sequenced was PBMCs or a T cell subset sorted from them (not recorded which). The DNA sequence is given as TGTGCCAGCTCACCACGTTCGGAATACGAGCAGTACTTC. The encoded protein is CASSPRSEYEQYF.